The entry below describes one T cell receptor beta chain. The target antigen is unknown. Clones were read by immunoSEQ multiplex PCR, and TCRdb kept only the in-frame ones, dropping some. The sample has approximately 1.9 million clones, roughly 93% seen once. This CDR3 region has 15 residues. In germline, CDR1 is SGHRS, CDR2 YFSETQ. V lost 2 bases and J lost 3, with 11 bases in between. This entry is derived from a study of shared clonotypes between healthy human individuals. CD45RO-negative, CCR7-selected cells formed the naive CD8 fraction, which excluded terminally differentiated effector memory CD45RA+ cells. Study-wide results and caveats: Larger estimated richness was generally recorded for naive subsets relative to memory subsets. For naive CD4 cells, approximately 4.8% of clonotypes were shared across a handful of donors.

This chain links TRBV5-1 with TRBJ1-4; TRBD1 might be the D (6 bases). The clonotype originates from a man younger than 30 in good health. Some clones in this sample may be carry-over from other donors' samples. Sequencing was done on a sample of naive CD8+ T cells from PBMCs. CDR3 region: CASSFQGSSNEKLFF. The CDR3 DNA reads TGCGCCAGCAGCTTCCAGGGGTCATCTAATGAAAAACTGTTTTTT.